A single T cell receptor (beta chain) is shown here with its context. No antigen is known for it. The PCR ran on 60 Vbeta and 13 Jbeta primers. Assay: immunoSEQ multiplex PCR; the TCRdb copy retains only in-frame clones and omits some. In total, the table holds fewer than 250,000 clones. This entry belongs to a study of cytomegalovirus exposure and HLA in healthy donors. J was trimmed by 6 bases and V by 0 bases; bases with no gene match: 16. This CDR3 has 18 amino acids. Germline V CDR1 and CDR2: SGHDN, FVKESK. Study observations and caveats: Later analysis associated a missense DCLRE1C variant with TCR beta V- and J-gene trimming. Analysis was performed later, and it showed HLA-associated TCR beta chains to be more clonally expanded than equally common others.

This TCR derives from a woman under 40 in good health and CMV-seropositive. The sequenced sample was PBMCs. The chain is built from TRBV14 and TRBJ2-7; TRBD2 agrees at 8 bases. The CDR3 sequence: CASSQDRGNGRAVREQYF. In DNA, the CDR3 is TGTGCCAGCAGCCAAGACAGGGGCAACGGGAGGGCCGTACGCGAGCAGTACTTC.